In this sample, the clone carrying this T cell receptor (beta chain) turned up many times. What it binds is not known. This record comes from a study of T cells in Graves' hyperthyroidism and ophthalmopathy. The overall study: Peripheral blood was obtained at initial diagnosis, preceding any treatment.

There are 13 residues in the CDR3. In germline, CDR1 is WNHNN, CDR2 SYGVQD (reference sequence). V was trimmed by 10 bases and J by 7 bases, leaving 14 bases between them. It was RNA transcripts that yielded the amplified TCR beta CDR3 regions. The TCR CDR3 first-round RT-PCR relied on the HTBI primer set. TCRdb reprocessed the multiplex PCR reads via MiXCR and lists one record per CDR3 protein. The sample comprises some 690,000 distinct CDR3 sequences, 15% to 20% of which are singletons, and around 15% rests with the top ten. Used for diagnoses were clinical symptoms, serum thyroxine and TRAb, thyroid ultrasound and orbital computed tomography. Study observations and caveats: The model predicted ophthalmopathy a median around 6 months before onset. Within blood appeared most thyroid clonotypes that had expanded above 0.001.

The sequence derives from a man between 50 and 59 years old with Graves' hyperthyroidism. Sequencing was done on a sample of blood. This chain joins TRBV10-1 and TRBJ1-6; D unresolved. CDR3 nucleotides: TGCGCCACCAGGCGGGTCCGGAATTCACCCCTCCACTTT. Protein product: CATRRVRNSPLHF.